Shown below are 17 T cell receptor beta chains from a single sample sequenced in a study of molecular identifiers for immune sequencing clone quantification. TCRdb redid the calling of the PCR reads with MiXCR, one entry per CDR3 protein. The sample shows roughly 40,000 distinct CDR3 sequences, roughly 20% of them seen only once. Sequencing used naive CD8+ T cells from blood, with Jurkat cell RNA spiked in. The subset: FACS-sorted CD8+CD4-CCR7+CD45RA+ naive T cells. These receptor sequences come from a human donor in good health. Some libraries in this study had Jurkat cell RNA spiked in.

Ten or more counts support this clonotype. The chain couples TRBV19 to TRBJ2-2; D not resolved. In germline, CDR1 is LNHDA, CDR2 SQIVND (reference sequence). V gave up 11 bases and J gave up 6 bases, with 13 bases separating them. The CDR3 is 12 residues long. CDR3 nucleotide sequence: TGTGCCGTCACTCCAGGATCCGGGGAGCTGTTTTTT. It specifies CAVTPGSGELFF.

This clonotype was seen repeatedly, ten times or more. The CDR3 here is CASSSGTPTGELFF. The CDR3 nucleotides read TGTGCCAGCAGTTCCGGGACACCGACCGGGGAGCTGTTTTTT. The chain couples TRBV27 to TRBJ2-2, with a possible D match to TRBD1 (6 bases). The CDR3 is made up of 14 amino acids. Germline CDR1 reads MNHEY; CDR2 reads SMNVEV (reference sequence). V lost 4 bases and J 5 bases, leaving 11 bases between the germline ends.

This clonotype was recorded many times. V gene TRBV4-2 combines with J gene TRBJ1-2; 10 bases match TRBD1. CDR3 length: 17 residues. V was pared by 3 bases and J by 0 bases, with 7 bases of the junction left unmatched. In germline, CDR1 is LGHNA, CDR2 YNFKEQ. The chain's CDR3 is CASSQLGQGTPNYGYTF. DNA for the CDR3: TGTGCCAGCAGCCAGTTGGGACAGGGGACCCCTAACTATGGCTACACCTTC.

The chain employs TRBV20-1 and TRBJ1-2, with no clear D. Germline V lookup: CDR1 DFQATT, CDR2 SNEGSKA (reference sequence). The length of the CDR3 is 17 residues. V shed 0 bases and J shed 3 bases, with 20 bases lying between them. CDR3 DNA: TGCAGTGCTAGAGATCTAGATTCCCGCCGAACCGACTATGGCTACACCTTC. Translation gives CSARDLDSRRTDYGYTF.

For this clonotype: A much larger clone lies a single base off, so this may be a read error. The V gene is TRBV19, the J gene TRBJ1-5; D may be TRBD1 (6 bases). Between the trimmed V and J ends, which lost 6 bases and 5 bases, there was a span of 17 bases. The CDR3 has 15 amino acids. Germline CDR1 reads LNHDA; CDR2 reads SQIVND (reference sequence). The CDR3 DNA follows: TGTGCCAGTAGCTGGGGGCGAGGGAGCCATCAGCCCCAGCATTTT. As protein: CASSWGRGSHQPQHF.

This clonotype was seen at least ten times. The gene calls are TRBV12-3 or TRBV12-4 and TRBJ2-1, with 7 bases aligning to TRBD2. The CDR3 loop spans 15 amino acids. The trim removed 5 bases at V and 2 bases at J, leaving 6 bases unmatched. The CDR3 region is CASSPLAGTYNEQFF. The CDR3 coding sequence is TGTGCCAGCAGTCCTTTAGCGGGCACCTACAATGAGCAGTTCTTC.

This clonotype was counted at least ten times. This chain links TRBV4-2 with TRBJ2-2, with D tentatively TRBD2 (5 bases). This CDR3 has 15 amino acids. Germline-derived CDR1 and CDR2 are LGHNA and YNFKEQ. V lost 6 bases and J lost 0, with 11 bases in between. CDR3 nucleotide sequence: TGTGCCAGCAGGCCTAGCCTACCGAACACCGGGGAGCTGTTTTTT. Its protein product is CASRPSLPNTGELFF.

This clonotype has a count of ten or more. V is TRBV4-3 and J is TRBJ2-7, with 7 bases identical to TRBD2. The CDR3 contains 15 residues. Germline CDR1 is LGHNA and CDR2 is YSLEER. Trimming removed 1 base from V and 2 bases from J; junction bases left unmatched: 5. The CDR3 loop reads CASSQGLAETYEQYF. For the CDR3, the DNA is TGCGCCAGCAGCCAAGGGCTAGCGGAGACCTACGAGCAGTACTTC.

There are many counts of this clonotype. Here the CDR3 DNA reads TGTGCCAGCAGTTTGGGGGCCGGGAGCAATCAGCCCCAGCATTTT. Protein product: CASSLGAGSNQPQHF. The chain couples TRBV7-6 to TRBJ1-5; tentative D call: TRBD1 (6 bases). The CDR3 extends over 15 amino acids. Germline V gene sequence: CDR1 SGHVS, CDR2 FNYEAQ. V lost 6 bases and J 1 base, leaving 13 bases between the germline ends.

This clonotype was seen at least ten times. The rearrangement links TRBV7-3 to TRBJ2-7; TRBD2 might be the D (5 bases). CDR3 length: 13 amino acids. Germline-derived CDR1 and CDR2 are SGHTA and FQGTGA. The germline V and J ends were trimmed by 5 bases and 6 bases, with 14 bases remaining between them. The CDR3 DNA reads TGTGCCAGCAGCCCCGGTGGAGGTTCCGAGCAGTACTTC. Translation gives CASSPGGGSEQYF.

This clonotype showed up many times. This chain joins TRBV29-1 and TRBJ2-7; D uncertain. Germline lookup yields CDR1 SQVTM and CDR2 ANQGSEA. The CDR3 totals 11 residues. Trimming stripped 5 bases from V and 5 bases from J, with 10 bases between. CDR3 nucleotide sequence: TGCAGCGTTAGGCCGGGCAACGAGCAGTACTTC. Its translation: CSVRPGNEQYF.

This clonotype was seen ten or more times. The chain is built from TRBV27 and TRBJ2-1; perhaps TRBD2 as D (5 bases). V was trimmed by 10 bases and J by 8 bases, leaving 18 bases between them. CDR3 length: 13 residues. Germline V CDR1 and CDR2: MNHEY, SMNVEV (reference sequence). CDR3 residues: CATLTRGPYEQFF. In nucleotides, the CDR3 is TGTGCCACCCTTACCCGGGGTCCTTATGAGCAGTTCTTC.

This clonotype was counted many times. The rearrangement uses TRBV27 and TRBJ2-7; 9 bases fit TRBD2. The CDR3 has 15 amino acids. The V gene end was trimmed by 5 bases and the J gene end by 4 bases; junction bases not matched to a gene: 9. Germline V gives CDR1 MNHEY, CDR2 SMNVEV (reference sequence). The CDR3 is CASSPLGTSSYEQYF. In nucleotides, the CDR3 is TGTGCCAGCAGTCCACTCGGGACTAGCTCTTACGAGCAGTACTTC.

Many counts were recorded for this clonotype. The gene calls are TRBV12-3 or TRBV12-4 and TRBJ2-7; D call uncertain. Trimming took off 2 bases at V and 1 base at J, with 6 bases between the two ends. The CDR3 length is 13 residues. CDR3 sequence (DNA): TGTGCCAGCAGTTTACAAGGGTCCTACGAGCAGTACTTC. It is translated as CASSLQGSYEQYF.

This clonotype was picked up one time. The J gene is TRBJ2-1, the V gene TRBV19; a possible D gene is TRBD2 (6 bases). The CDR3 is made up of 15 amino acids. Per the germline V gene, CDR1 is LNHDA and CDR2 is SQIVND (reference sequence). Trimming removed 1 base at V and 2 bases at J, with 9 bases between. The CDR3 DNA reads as TGTGCCAGTAGTATAGGCACTAGCCCCTACAATGAGCAGTTCTTC. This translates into CASSIGTSPYNEQFF.

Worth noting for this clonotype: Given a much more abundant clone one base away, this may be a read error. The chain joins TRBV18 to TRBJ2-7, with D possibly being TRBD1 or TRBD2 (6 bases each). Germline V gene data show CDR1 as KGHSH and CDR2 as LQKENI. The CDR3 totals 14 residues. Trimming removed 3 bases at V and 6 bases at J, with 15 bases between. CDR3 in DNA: TGTGCCAGCTCACCGCCAACGGAGGGGGTCGAGCAGTACTTC. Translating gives CASSPPTEGVEQYF.

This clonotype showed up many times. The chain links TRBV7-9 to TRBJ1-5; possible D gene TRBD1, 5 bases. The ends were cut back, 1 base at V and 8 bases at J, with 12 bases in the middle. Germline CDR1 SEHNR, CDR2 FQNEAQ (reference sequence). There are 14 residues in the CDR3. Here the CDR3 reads CASSLVGVGEPQHF. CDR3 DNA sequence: TGTGCCAGCAGCTTAGTGGGGGTCGGGGAGCCCCAGCATTTT.